This T cell receptor (beta chain) was documented in a study of blood T cell repertoires in COVID-19. At the level of the study: Acute-phase and convalescent COVID-19 samples originated in the United States, Italy and Spain. The analysed material was cDNA or gDNA that came from T cells, B-cell-depleted T cells, or PBMCs.

Source study methods: Using reference gene primer amplification, nucleated cell counts were estimated. The data were produced by immunoSEQ multiplex PCR, yet TCRdb's version contains in-frame clones alone and is incomplete. Clone size and the V and J calls come from that table; the DNA yielded D and trimming. The sample shows around 200,000 clones, roughly nine tenths of them seen only once. The CDR3 runs 14 residues. V shed 2 bases, J shed 8 bases, and the junction held 5 bases outside the gene matches. CDR1 and CDR2 from the germline V gene are KGHSH and LQKENI. V usage is TRBV18 and J usage is TRBJ1-5; 8 bases line up with TRBD1. The source of this sequence is a middle-aged man with acute or convalescent COVID-19. Sequenced input: peripheral blood. Written as DNA, the CDR3 is TGTGCCAGCTCACCAGGGACAGGTCACGAGCCCCAGCATTTT. Protein product: CASSPGTGHEPQHF.